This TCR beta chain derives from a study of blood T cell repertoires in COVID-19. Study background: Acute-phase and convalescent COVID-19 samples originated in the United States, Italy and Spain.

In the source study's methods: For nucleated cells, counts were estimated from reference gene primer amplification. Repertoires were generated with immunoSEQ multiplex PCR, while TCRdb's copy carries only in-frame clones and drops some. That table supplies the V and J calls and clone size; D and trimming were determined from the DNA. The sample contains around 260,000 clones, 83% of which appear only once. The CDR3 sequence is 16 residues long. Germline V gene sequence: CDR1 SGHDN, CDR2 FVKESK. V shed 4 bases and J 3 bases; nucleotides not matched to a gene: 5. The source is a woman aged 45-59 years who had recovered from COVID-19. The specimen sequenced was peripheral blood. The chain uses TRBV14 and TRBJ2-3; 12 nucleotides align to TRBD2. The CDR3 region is CASSPLAGGRTDTQYF. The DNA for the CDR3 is TGTGCCAGCAGCCCCCTAGCGGGGGGGAGAACAGATACGCAGTATTTT.